Below are 30 T cell receptor beta chains sequenced from a single sample in a study of blood T cell repertoires in COVID-19. Repertoires were generated with immunoSEQ multiplex PCR, while TCRdb's copy carries only in-frame clones and drops some. Altogether under 110,000 clones are present, 85% to 95% being singletons, with the ten largest covering 4.5% to 6%. The sample consisted of peripheral blood. All receptors derive from a man aged 50-59 years with active COVID-19.

The genes are TRBV11-2 and TRBJ2-1, with 7 bases that match TRBD2. The CDR3 extends over 14 amino acids. Germline V CDR1 and CDR2: SGHAT, FQNNGV. V lost 7 bases, J lost 9 bases, and 12 bases stayed unmatched. Here the CDR3 reads CASTLWGGVGEQFF. CDR3 in DNA: TGTGCCAGCACCCTTTGGGGAGGGGTCGGTGAGCAGTTCTTC.

The V call is TRBV29-1, the J call TRBJ1-2, with 8 bases lining up with TRBD1. Germline trimming cut 4 bases from V and 3 bases from J; bases unmatched to any gene: 4. Germline V lookup: CDR1 SQVTM, CDR2 ANQGSEA. The CDR3 is 13 amino acids. CDR3 nucleotide sequence: TGCAGCGTTGGGGCAGGGGGCGACTATGGCTACACCTTC. Translated, it gives CSVGAGGDYGYTF.

The chain links TRBV10-2 to TRBJ2-7, with 11 positions matching TRBD2. The CDR3 contains 14 residues. Germline loops: CDR1 WSHSY, CDR2 SAAADI. Trimming removed 5 bases from V and 3 bases from J; junction bases left unmatched: 3. The chain's CDR3 is CASSSGTSGYEQYF. The CDR3 nucleotides are TGCGCCAGCAGTTCCGGGACTAGCGGCTACGAGCAGTACTTC.

The V gene is TRBV6-5, the J gene TRBJ1-2; no clear D. Germline CDR1 reads MNHEY; CDR2 reads SVGAGI. The length of the CDR3 is 13 residues. The germline V and J ends were trimmed by 5 bases and 5 bases, with 12 bases remaining between them. The CDR3 DNA reads TGTGCCAGCAGTACTCCCGGAGGATATGGCTACACCTTC. This translates into CASSTPGGYGYTF.

The chain uses TRBV15 and TRBJ2-7; unclear D gene. This CDR3 contains 13 residues. V dropped 0 bases and J dropped 2 bases, with 5 bases sitting between them. The germline V gene has CDR1 LNHNV and CDR2 YYDKDF (reference sequence). CDR3 sequence (DNA): TGTGCCACCAGCAGAGATTCCACCTACGAGCAGTACTTC. It codes for CATSRDSTYEQYF.

The chain joins TRBV30 to TRBJ2-6; 7 bases agree with TRBD1. V was pared by 2 bases and J by 1 base, with 2 bases of the junction left unmatched. CDR3 length equals 15 residues. The germline V gene encodes CDR1 GTSNPN and CDR2 SVGIG (reference sequence). CDR3 sequence reads: CAWSRGRSGANVLTF. The CDR3 DNA sequence: TGTGCCTGGAGTAGGGGGCGGTCTGGGGCCAACGTCCTGACTTTC.

The V call is TRBV2, the J call TRBJ2-7, with 9 bases aligning to TRBD1. This CDR3 has 13 residues. J was trimmed by 1 base and V by 7 bases; bases with no gene match: 2. Germline V gives CDR1 SNHLY, CDR2 FYNNEI. The CDR3 DNA is TGTGCCAGCACCGGGACAGGGTCCTACGAGCAGTACTTC. As protein: CASTGTGSYEQYF.

The chain has TRBV6-2 or TRBV6-3 and TRBJ2-7, with TRBD2 matching over 13 bases. V lost 2 bases and J lost 2; bases outside the gene matches: 9. Germline CDR1 reads MNHEY; CDR2 reads SVGEGT. This CDR3 spans 18 amino acids. This CDR3 reads CASSYLKGLAGVTYEQYF. The CDR3 bases are TGTGCCAGCAGTTACCTTAAAGGACTAGCGGGAGTTACCTACGAGCAGTACTTC.

CDR3 amino acids: CASGLLDNEQFF. CDR3 bases: TGTGCTAGTGGTTTGCTAGATAATGAGCAGTTCTTC. The chain carries TRBV12-5 and TRBJ2-1; no definite D call. The CDR3 runs to 12 residues. Germline V gene data show CDR1 as LGHNT and CDR2 as FRNRAP. V was clipped by 2 bases and J by 7 bases, with 6 bases between them.

The chain has TRBV19 and TRBJ2-7, with 8 bases fitting TRBD2. Germline-derived CDR1 and CDR2 are LNHDA and SQIVND (reference sequence). This CDR3 has 16 amino acids. With V trimmed by 5 bases and J by 4 bases, 13 bases remained unmatched. The CDR3 spells CASSVQSGSSLYEQYF. The DNA of the CDR3 is TGTGCCAGTAGTGTTCAAAGCGGGAGTAGTTTATACGAGCAGTACTTC.

This chain uses TRBV7-9 with TRBJ2-7; D perhaps matches TRBD1 (6 bases). Looked up from germline, CDR1 is SEHNR and CDR2 is FQNEAQ (reference sequence). V lost 5 bases to trimming and J lost 2 bases, with 19 bases between them. The CDR3 loop spans 16 amino acids. The CDR3 protein is CASSNTMGHLPYEQYF. The CDR3 nucleotides read TGTGCCAGCAGCAACACTATGGGACACCTACCCTACGAGCAGTACTTC.

The count of this clone is one. J is TRBJ1-5 and V is TRBV18; weak D call: TRBD1 (5 bases). The CDR3 sequence is 16 residues long. Between the trimmed V and J ends, which lost 2 bases and 0 bases, there was a span of 11 bases. CDR1 and CDR2 from the germline V gene are KGHSH and LQKENI. The DNA for the CDR3 is TGTGCCAGCTCACCAGGTGGGGCGTTTAGCAATCAGCCCCAGCATTTT. Its translation is CASSPGGAFSNQPQHF.

The chain combines TRBV6-5 with TRBJ2-7; TRBD1 matches at 7 bases. The CDR3 runs 15 residues. Germline CDR1 is MNHEY and CDR2 is SVGAGI. The V gene end was trimmed by 2 bases and the J gene end by 3 bases; junction bases not matched to a gene: 7. The CDR3 protein is CASSYRGTEHYEQYF. Written as DNA, the CDR3 is TGTGCCAGCAGTTACAGGGGGACAGAACACTACGAGCAGTACTTC.

The chain uses TRBV28 and TRBJ1-5; possibly TRBD1 for D (5 bases). With 7 bases removed from V and 6 bases from J, the gap between germline ends came to 10 bases. This CDR3 has 12 amino acids. CDR1 and CDR2 (germline): MDHEN, SYDVKM. The CDR3: CASTVQGQPQHF. DNA of the CDR3: TGTGCCAGCACTGTCCAGGGTCAGCCCCAGCATTTT. The full variable domain, in which reference TRBV28 and TRBJ1-5 provide the parts outside the CDR3, is DVKVTQSSRYLVKRTGEKVFLECVQDMDHENMFWYRQDPGLGLRLIYFSYDVKMKEKGDIPEGYSVSREKKERFSLILESASTNQTSMYLCASTVQGQPQHFGDGTRLSIL.

CDR3 region: CASSLGQGAPETQYF. CDR3 in DNA: TGTGCCAGCAGCTTGGGACAGGGGGCGCCTGAGACCCAGTACTTC. The chain has TRBV5-6 and TRBJ2-5; 10 nucleotides line up with TRBD1. There are 15 residues in the CDR3. V was pared by 0 bases and J by 5 bases, with 4 bases of the junction left unmatched. From germline, CDR1 is SGHDT and CDR2 YYEEEE.

This chain uses TRBV9 with TRBJ1-1; tentatively, D is TRBD1 (5 bases). Per the germline V gene, CDR1 is SGDLS and CDR2 is YYNGEE. The CDR3 loop spans 14 amino acids. Trimming shortened V by 3 bases and J by 6 bases, and 15 bases separated the two germline ends. CDR3 nucleotides: TGTGCCAGCAGCGCCGGACACATTCAGGCTGAAGCTTTCTTT. It translates to CASSAGHIQAEAFF.

V and J are TRBV10-3 and TRBJ2-2; 14 bases are shared with TRBD2. V dropped 5 bases and J dropped 7; count of bases not matched to a gene: 6. The length of the CDR3 is 16 residues. The germline V gene has CDR1 ENHRY and CDR2 SYGVKD. CDR3 coding DNA: TGTGCCATCAGTCCGGGACTAGCGGGAGTGGGCGGGGAGCTGTTTTTT. Translating it yields CAISPGLAGVGGELFF.

The gene calls are TRBV19 and TRBJ2-1; 13 bases are shared with TRBD2. This CDR3 has 15 residues. The junction had 6 bases not matched to a gene; V was cut back by 5 bases and J by 8 bases. Germline V gene data show CDR1 as LNHDA and CDR2 as SQIVND (reference sequence). The CDR3 region is CASSPGTSGMDEQFF. CDR3 bases: TGTGCCAGTAGTCCAGGGACTAGCGGGATGGATGAGCAGTTCTTC.

The chain is built from TRBV19 and TRBJ2-7; 8 positions agree with TRBD1. The V segment lost 7 bases and the J segment 7 bases; nucleotides outside the gene matches: 12. Germline loops: CDR1 LNHDA, CDR2 SQIVND (reference sequence). This CDR3 region has 14 residues. The CDR3 nucleotides are TGTGCCAGTAAGCCGACAGGGGTAGGGGGAGAGCAGTACTTC. This encodes CASKPTGVGGEQYF.

This clone was recorded once. The rearrangement joins TRBV19 to TRBJ2-7; 7 nucleotides match TRBD2. CDR1 is LNHDA and CDR2 is SQIVND in the germline V gene (reference sequence). The CDR3 contains 14 residues. V lost 5 bases, J lost 0 bases, and 4 bases stayed unmatched. The CDR3 DNA reads TGTGCCAGTAGTCCCAGCGGGACCTCCTACGAGCAGTACTTC. Protein: CASSPSGTSYEQYF.

This rearrangement joins TRBV30 to TRBJ1-3; unclear D gene. From germline, CDR1 is GTSNPN and CDR2 SVGIG (reference sequence). The CDR3 sequence is 16 residues long. V lost 2 bases, J lost 0 bases, and 14 bases lay in between. The DNA of the CDR3 is TGTGCCTGGAGTCGCTCCTTAGGGAGCTCTGGAAACACCATATATTTT. Translated, it gives CAWSRSLGSSGNTIYF.

This rearrangement joins TRBV2 to TRBJ2-3; D possibly corresponds to TRBD1 (6 bases). Germline CDR1 is SNHLY and CDR2 is FYNNEI. This CDR3 region has 14 residues. V lost 5 bases and J 1 base, leaving 10 bases between the germline ends. CDR3 sequence reads: CASSYGQRTDTQYF. DNA for the CDR3: TGTGCCAGCAGTTACGGACAGCGCACAGATACGCAGTATTTT.

V is TRBV10-1 and J is TRBJ2-1; TRBD2 might be the D (5 bases). V was pared by 2 bases and J by 5 bases, with 7 bases between. The CDR3 covers 13 residues. Germline lookup yields CDR1 WNHNN and CDR2 SYGVQD (reference sequence). CDR3 bases: TGCGCCAGCAGTGAGGGACTCGACAATGAGCAGTTCTTC. This sequence encodes CASSEGLDNEQFF.

The V and J genes are TRBV29-1 and TRBJ2-1; TRBD1 matches 7 bases. Looked up from germline, CDR1 is SQVTM and CDR2 is ANQGSEA. The junction had 7 bases not matched to a gene; V was cut back by 6 bases and J by 5 bases. The CDR3 covers 13 residues. CDR3 residues: CSVTGTADNEQFF. CDR3 sequence (DNA): TGCAGCGTCACCGGGACAGCTGACAATGAGCAGTTCTTC.

The genes are TRBV5-1 and TRBJ1-1, with TRBD1 matching over 7 bases. V dropped 5 bases and J dropped 10; count of bases not matched to a gene: 11. Germline V lookup: CDR1 SGHRS, CDR2 YFSETQ. CDR3 size: 13 residues. CDR3 sequence reads: CASSDRVTGGAFF. CDR3 coding DNA: TGCGCCAGCAGTGACAGGGTCACAGGCGGAGCTTTCTTT.

The chain links TRBV5-1 to TRBJ1-1; 9 bases fit TRBD1. Trimming cost V 0 bases and J 4 bases; bases outside gene matches: 7. CDR3 size: 16 residues. Germline V CDR1 and CDR2: SGHRS, YFSETQ. The CDR3 sequence: CASSLDGRQGGTEAFF. The CDR3 DNA reads as TGCGCCAGCAGCTTGGATGGCAGACAGGGGGGCACTGAAGCTTTCTTT.

CDR3 sequence: CASTEDGQGRGSPLHF. The CDR3 DNA follows: TGCGCCAGCACCGAAGACGGACAGGGGCGGGGATCACCCCTCCACTTT. The chain combines TRBV5-1 with TRBJ1-6; 9 bases map to TRBD1. Trimming cost V 6 bases and J 10 bases; bases outside gene matches: 14. Germline V gene lookup returns CDR1 SGHRS and CDR2 YFSETQ. The CDR3 length is 16 residues.

The chain carries TRBV28 and TRBJ2-1, with a weak D call TRBD2 (6 bases). The length of the CDR3 is 13 residues. Trimming took off 7 bases at V and 9 bases at J, with 16 bases between the two ends. Germline values: CDR1 MDHEN, CDR2 SYDVKM. CDR3 nucleotide sequence: TGTGCCAGCAAATTTCAGGGAGGTGGTGAGCAGTTCTTC. Translating gives CASKFQGGGEQFF.

This sequence joins TRBV21-1 and TRBJ2-7; TRBD1, as called in the table, went unchecked against the DNA. TRBV21-1 is given as a pseudogene. CDR3 length equals 15 residues. CDR3 loop: CASSNRGIYLYEQYF. The CDR3 bases are TGTGCCAGCAGCAATAGGGGAATCTATCTTTACGAGCAGTACTTC.

J is TRBJ2-1 and V is TRBV7-6; TRBD2 matches at 11 bases. CDR1 and CDR2 (germline): SGHVS, FNYEAQ. V trimming: 4 bases; J trimming: 3 bases; junction bases outside the gene matches: 11. The CDR3 length is 18 residues. CDR3 region: CASSSQTFTSGSYNEQFF. CDR3 sequence (DNA): TGTGCCAGCAGCTCACAGACCTTTACTAGCGGGAGCTACAATGAGCAGTTCTTC.